This T cell receptor (beta chain) was recovered during a study of T-cell reconstitution after alpha-beta-depleted transplantation in children. This clonotype was counted ten times or more. Its antigen is as yet unknown. Germline values: CDR1 SEHNR, CDR2 FQNEAQ (reference sequence). J was trimmed by 2 bases and V by 4 bases; bases with no gene match: 8. CDR3 length: 17 residues. Unique molecular identifiers were used in preparing the TCRbeta library. TCRdb used MiXCR to reprocess the PCR reads, holding one entry per CDR3 protein. The repertoire consists of 90,000 to 130,000 distinct CDR3 sequences, with almost 6.5% occurring once and the leading ten covering approximately 25%. Study findings and constraints: Where alpha-beta T cells came from about two months after transplant was reportedly several hundred expanded graft clones. From surviving recipient T cells and thymic progenitors came the high day-60 TCRbeta diversity observed in some patients. By one year post-transplant, T-cell counts and diversity largely arose from T cells that were newly produced.

The clonotype comes from a male patient aged 2-15 years who had a stem cell transplant for acute lymphoblastic leukemia, so the T cells may come from the graft donor. The specimen was PBMCs, mostly from graft donor cells, collected 360 days after TCRalphabeta/CD19-depleted stem cell transplant. V usage is TRBV7-9 and J usage is TRBJ2-5; the match to TRBD2 covers 12 bases. For the CDR3, the DNA is TGTGCCAGCAGCTCAGGACTAGCGGGACGAGTACAAGAGACCCAGTACTTC. This translates into CASSSGLAGRVQETQYF.